A selection of T cell receptor beta chains follows, all from one sample in a study of blood T cell repertoires in COVID-19. Libraries were prepared by immunoSEQ multiplex PCR; TCRdb keeps only in-frame clonotypes and omits some of them. Altogether 200,000 to 250,000 clones are present, around 82% being singletons, with the ten largest covering 4% to 6%. Sequencing was performed on peripheral blood. Receptors originate from a woman of 80 years or more with active or convalescent COVID-19. Both conserved end residues are part of each CDR3. Rows may omit the clone size; those that give it use once, few, many or a size class.

j_call: TRBJ1-5; clone_size: -; v_call: TRBV24-1; cdr3_aa: CATSDSQGSHQPQHF
j_call: TRBJ2-5; clone_size: -; v_call: TRBV2; cdr3_aa: CASSGQGARETQYF
j_call: TRBJ2-2; clone_size: -; v_call: TRBV5-1; cdr3_aa: CASSAPTGYTGELFF
j_call: TRBJ1-2; clone_size: -; v_call: TRBV3-1/TRBV3-2; cdr3_aa: CASSQAGLSYGYTF
j_call: TRBJ1-3; clone_size: -; v_call: TRBV27; cdr3_aa: CASSPEQNANTIYF
j_call: TRBJ2-3; clone_size: -; v_call: TRBV5-1; cdr3_aa: CASSPMTDTDTQYF
j_call: TRBJ2-7; clone_size: once; v_call: TRBV2; cdr3_aa: CASIPTRGQGYEQYF
j_call: TRBJ1-2; clone_size: -; v_call: TRBV27; cdr3_aa: CASSSGQGVANYGYTF
j_call: TRBJ1-2; clone_size: once; v_call: TRBV6-5; cdr3_aa: CASSFNRQLFYGYTF
j_call: TRBJ2-1; clone_size: -; v_call: TRBV3-1/TRBV3-2; cdr3_aa: CASSQGPGDYNEQFF
j_call: TRBJ2-2; clone_size: once; v_call: TRBV5-1; cdr3_aa: CASSLAGESGTGELFF
j_call: TRBJ2-1; clone_size: -; v_call: TRBV11-2; cdr3_aa: CASSRNPRGGQFF
j_call: TRBJ2-3; clone_size: once; v_call: TRBV6-5; cdr3_aa: CASGRRADTQYF
j_call: TRBJ1-1; clone_size: few; v_call: TRBV28; cdr3_aa: CASSFPGQGATEAFF
j_call: TRBJ2-7; clone_size: -; v_call: TRBV29-1; cdr3_aa: CSVESGSGLHNF
j_call: TRBJ1-2; clone_size: -; v_call: TRBV19; cdr3_aa: CASRVTVGTGLGYTF
j_call: TRBJ1-5; clone_size: -; v_call: TRBV6-1; cdr3_aa: CASSEAHNSNQPQHF